This TCR beta chain emerged from a study of cytomegalovirus exposure and HLA in healthy donors. Whole-study findings and limits: The authors enumerated under 200 TCR beta chains as linked to cytomegalovirus. The classifier, whose performance was assessed in both the original and validation cohorts, reportedly diagnosed cytomegalovirus status with high specificity and sensitivity.

About this clone: The antigen is not known.

Germline V CDR1 and CDR2: SQVTM, ANQGSEA. The CDR3 consists of 13 residues. V was clipped by 3 bases and J by 0 bases; unmatched bases: 1. The PCR made use of 60 Vbeta and 13 Jbeta primers. In the authors' workflow: As a later analysis found, there were 70 million to 80 million unique TCR beta chains, of which some 10 million were shared. Measured with immunoSEQ multiplex PCR; TCRdb has only the in-frame clones, and not every one. The D gene and trimming were derived from the DNA, and the V and J assignments and clone size from that table. The sample comprises about 160,000 clones, less than 90% of which are singletons, and 0.95% to 1.3% rests with the top ten.

The rearrangement uses TRBV29-1 and TRBJ1-1, with TRBD1 identical over 7 bases. This clonotype was obtained from a young man in good health and CMV-seronegative. Specimen: PBMCs. CDR3 coding DNA: TGCAGCGTTGATACAGGGGTGAACACTGAAGCTTTCTTT. Translating gives CSVDTGVNTEAFF.